The 18 T cell receptor beta chains given below trace back to one sample, sequenced in a study of T cells after yellow fever vaccination. TCRdb re-called the 5' RACE reads with MiXCR, one entry per CDR3 protein. The repertoire consists of some 69,000 distinct CDR3 sequences, with around 5% occurring once and the leading ten covering under 2.5%. The sample here was CD4+ T cells sorted from PBMCs, taken about 2 weeks after the first yellow fever vaccination. Every receptor here comes from a man younger than 35 who received the YFV17D yellow fever vaccine.

This clonotype was seen many times. The chain joins TRBV11-1 to TRBJ1-6, with D possibly being TRBD1 (6 bases). Trimming took 3 bases from V and 6 from J, leaving 12 bases between them. Germline lookup yields CDR1 SGHAT and CDR2 FQDESV (reference sequence). CDR3 size: 15 residues. Written as DNA, the CDR3 is TGTGCCAGCAGCTTTTCCGGGACAAGTAATTCACCCCTCCACTTT. Protein: CASSFSGTSNSPLHF.

This clonotype has a count of ten or more. The chain joins TRBV6-1 to TRBJ2-7; 10 bases line up with TRBD1. The CDR3 totals 15 residues. Germline loops: CDR1 MNHNS, CDR2 SASEGT. V shed 4 bases and J 5 bases; nucleotides not matched to a gene: 8. CDR3 sequence reads: CASSGPGTGVNEQYF. CDR3 nucleotides: TGTGCCAGCAGTGGCCCCGGGACAGGGGTCAACGAGCAGTACTTC.

At least ten counts were recorded for this clonotype. The V call is TRBV4-3, the J call TRBJ2-1; D assignment may be TRBD1 or TRBD2 (6 bases each). The germline V gene has CDR1 LGHNA and CDR2 YSLEER. The CDR3 runs 17 residues. V was trimmed by 1 base and J by 9 bases, leaving 22 bases between them. CDR3 residues: CASSQVGGSSLAVEQFF. The CDR3 DNA is TGCGCCAGCAGCCAAGTCGGGGGCAGTTCACTAGCCGTTGAGCAGTTCTTC.

This clonotype has ten or more counts. This chain joins TRBV20-1 and TRBJ2-1, with a tentative D call TRBD1 (5 bases). With 6 bases removed from V and 3 bases from J, the gap between germline ends came to 12 bases. Germline-derived CDR1 and CDR2 are DFQATT and SNEGSKA (reference sequence). The length of the CDR3 is 13 residues. This CDR3 is CSAGLRDYNEQFF. The CDR3 DNA sequence: TGCAGTGCAGGGCTCAGGGACTACAATGAGCAGTTCTTC.

At least ten counts were recorded for this clonotype. The CDR3 nucleotides read TGCGCCAGCAGCCCCGGGACTAGCGGGGTCGAAGATACGCAGTATTTT. It translates to CASSPGTSGVEDTQYF. The J gene is TRBJ2-3, the V gene TRBV5-1; 13 positions agree with TRBD2. The CDR3 consists of 16 residues. V lost 4 bases and J lost 5; bases outside the gene matches: 7. In germline, CDR1 is SGHRS, CDR2 YFSETQ.

At least ten counts were recorded for this clonotype. V is TRBV10-3 and J is TRBJ2-5, with 7 nucleotides matching TRBD2. Germline values: CDR1 ENHRY, CDR2 SYGVKD. Unmatched junction bases numbered 10, after V lost 2 bases and J lost 4 bases. This CDR3 is 16 amino acids long. CDR3 protein: CAISERDRLAVETQYF. Written as DNA, the CDR3 is TGTGCCATCAGTGAGAGAGACCGGCTAGCGGTAGAGACCCAGTACTTC.

Ten or more counts support this clonotype. The J gene is TRBJ1-1, the V gene TRBV5-1; 8 bases map to TRBD1. Germline CDR1 is SGHRS and CDR2 is YFSETQ. V shed 4 bases and J 1 base; nucleotides not matched to a gene: 6. This CDR3 has 15 amino acids. CDR3 amino acids: CASSRPGTGNTEAFF. The CDR3 DNA reads TGCGCCAGCAGCCGTCCCGGGACAGGGAACACTGAAGCTTTCTTT.

This clonotype was detected many times. This rearrangement joins TRBV7-6 to TRBJ2-2; D perhaps matches TRBD1 (6 bases). This CDR3 comprises 15 residues. Germline CDR1 is SGHVS and CDR2 is FNYEAQ. Trimming left V 6 bases short and J 4 bases short, with 15 bases between. The DNA for the CDR3 is TGTGCCAGCAGATCCCGACAGGAGCTCACCGGGGAGCTGTTTTTT. Its protein product is CASRSRQELTGELFF.

This clonotype has a count of ten or more. This chain joins TRBV18 and TRBJ2-2; 8 bases line up with TRBD1. The CDR3 covers 16 residues. The germline CDR1 and CDR2 sequences are KGHSH and LQKENI. Trimming at V came to 3 bases and at J to 0 bases, leaving 3 bases not matched to a gene. The CDR3 nucleotides read TGTGCCAGCTCACCGGGACAGGCCGCGAACACCGGGGAGCTGTTTTTT. It codes for CASSPGQAANTGELFF.

This clonotype was seen repeatedly, ten times or more. The DNA of the CDR3 is TGTGCCAGCAGCTTAGTGTGGGGATCTGGAAACACCATATATTTT. Residues: CASSLVWGSGNTIYF. The genes are TRBV7-2 and TRBJ1-3; the D is unclear. The germline CDR1 and CDR2 sequences are SGHTA and FQGNSA. CDR3 size: 15 residues. The V and J ends lost 1 base and 1 base respectively, with 8 bases between them.

With respect to this clonotype: Given a much more abundant clone one base away, this may be a read error. The CDR3 DNA is TGCGCCAGCAGCATCGGGGCCTCCAAGCAGCCCCAGCATTTT. Translation: CASSIGASKQPQHF. The chain joins TRBV5-1 to TRBJ1-5, with D possibly TRBD1 on 5 matching bases. Per the germline V gene, CDR1 is SGHRS and CDR2 is YFSETQ. The CDR3 consists of 14 residues. Deletions cut 4 bases from V and 7 bases from J, with 15 bases between.

This clonotype has ten or more counts. The chain carries TRBV7-9 and TRBJ1-5, with a tentative D call TRBD1 (6 bases). Trimming stripped 2 bases from V and 6 bases from J, with 14 bases between. The V gene's germline CDR1 is SEHNR and CDR2 FQNEAQ (reference sequence). This CDR3 is 15 amino acids long. The CDR3 here is CASSLNGGLGQPQHF. The CDR3 nucleotides read TGTGCCAGCAGCTTAAACGGGGGGCTCGGTCAGCCCCAGCATTTT.

This clonotype was detected ten times or more. The J gene is TRBJ2-5, the V gene TRBV5-1; no clear D. Trimming left V 2 bases short and J 2 bases short, with 10 bases between. Looked up from germline, CDR1 is SGHRS and CDR2 is YFSETQ. This CDR3 has 14 residues. In DNA, the CDR3 is TGCGCCAGCAGCTTCCGGGCCGCTCAAGAGACCCAGTACTTC. It encodes CASSFRAAQETQYF. The full variable domain, rest sourced from reference TRBV5-1 and TRBJ2-5, is KAGVTQTPRYLIKTRGQQVTLSCSPISGHRSVSWYQQTPGQGLQFLFEYFSETQRNKGNFPGRFSGRQFSNSRSEMNVSTLELGDSALYLCASSFRAAQETQYFGPGTRLLVL.

This clonotype has at least ten counts. The CDR3, as DNA: TGCAGTGCTATGCTTCGTATGGGGAACTATGGCTACACCTTC. Translated, it gives CSAMLRMGNYGYTF. This rearrangement joins TRBV20-1 to TRBJ1-2, with D hard to call. The CDR3 is 14 amino acids. Germline CDR1 and CDR2: DFQATT and SNEGSKA (reference sequence). Between the trimmed V and J ends, which lost 4 bases and 2 bases, there was a span of 14 bases.

This clonotype was detected ten times or more. The J gene is TRBJ2-1, the V gene TRBV6-5; D uncertain. The CDR3 covers 15 residues. CDR1 and CDR2 from the germline V gene are MNHEY and SVGAGI. Deletions cut 9 bases from V and 0 bases from J, with 15 bases between. The CDR3 DNA is TGTGCCAGACCCTTTCGGTCGAGCTCCTACAATGAGCAGTTCTTC. This codes for CARPFRSSSYNEQFF.

This clonotype was found many times. The gene calls are TRBV6-5 and TRBJ1-6; 10 positions match TRBD1. The V and J ends lost 3 bases and 9 bases, in that order; junction bases with no gene match: 5. The V gene's germline CDR1 is MNHEY and CDR2 SVGAGI. The CDR3 is made up of 15 amino acids. CDR3 residues: CASSYGTGDGSPLHF. CDR3 nucleotides: TGTGCCAGCAGTTATGGGACAGGGGATGGTTCACCCCTCCACTTT.

This clonotype came up once. One base away lies a much larger clone, so this may be a sequencing read error. J is TRBJ1-1 and V is TRBV2, with D unclear. Germline-derived CDR1 and CDR2 are SNHLY and FYNNEI. V was pared by 3 bases and J by 4 bases, with 6 bases between. This CDR3 has 12 amino acids. CDR3 amino acids: CASSDAGTEAFF. DNA of the CDR3: TGTGCCAGCAGTGACGCAGGCACTGAAGCTTTCTTT.

This clonotype was detected many times. The rearrangement joins TRBV5-1 to TRBJ2-1, with D perhaps assigned TRBD1 or TRBD2 (5 bases each). The V and J ends lost 0 bases and 7 bases respectively, with 14 bases between them. CDR1 and CDR2 (germline): SGHRS, YFSETQ. The CDR3 sequence is 15 residues long. The CDR3 DNA reads as TGCGCCAGCAGCTTGGCCGGGACGGATTCAAATGAGCAGTTCTTC. Translating gives CASSLAGTDSNEQFF.